The text below deals with one T cell receptor beta chain. Its antigen is unknown. The CDR3 consists of 14 residues. V was shortened by 6 bases and J by 8 bases, with 16 bases between the two germline ends. From germline, CDR1 is MDHEN and CDR2 SYDVKM. With 60 Vbeta and 13 Jbeta primers, the PCR was carried out. Clones were read by immunoSEQ multiplex PCR, and TCRdb kept only the in-frame ones, dropping some. The sample has 150,000 or so clones; 70% are singletons. Donors were nominally healthy when sampled, though unrecorded immune exposures were likely. The source of the sample is a study of cytomegalovirus exposure and HLA in healthy donors. Study-level findings and limits: Later work showed greater clonal expansion in HLA-associated TCR beta chains than in equally common others. Later, an analysis found that common viral pathogens appeared to be linked with several of the most significant clusters. Later on, a genetic analysis was performed. It linked a missense variant in DCLRE1C with V- and J-gene trimming of TCR beta.

The chain couples TRBV28 to TRBJ1-4; D is undetermined. Sequencing was done on a sample of PBMCs. This receptor was identified in a man between 18 and 35 years old in good health and CMV-seropositive. The CDR3 spells CASSSSDRREKLFF. The DNA for the CDR3 is TGTGCCAGCAGCTCCTCTGACCGGAGGGAAAAACTGTTTTTT.